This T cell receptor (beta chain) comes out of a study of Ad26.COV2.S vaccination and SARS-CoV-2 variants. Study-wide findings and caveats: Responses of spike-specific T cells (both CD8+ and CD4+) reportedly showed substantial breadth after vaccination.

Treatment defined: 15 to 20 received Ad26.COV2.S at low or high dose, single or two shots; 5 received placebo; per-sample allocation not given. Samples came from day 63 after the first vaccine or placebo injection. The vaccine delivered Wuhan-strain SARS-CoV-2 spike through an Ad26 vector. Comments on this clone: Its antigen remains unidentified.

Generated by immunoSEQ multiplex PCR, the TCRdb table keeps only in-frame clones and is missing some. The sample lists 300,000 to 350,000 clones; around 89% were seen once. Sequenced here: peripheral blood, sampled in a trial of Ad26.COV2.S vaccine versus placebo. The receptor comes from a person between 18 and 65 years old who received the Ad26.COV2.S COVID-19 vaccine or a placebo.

The chain's CDR3 is CASSYNNEQFF. CDR3 in DNA: TGTGCCAGCAGCTATAACAATGAGCAGTTCTTC. The chain employs TRBV7-2 and TRBJ2-1, with unresolved D. Trimming shortened V by 4 bases and J by 5 bases, and 3 bases separated the two germline ends. This CDR3 is 11 amino acids long. Germline loops: CDR1 SGHTA, CDR2 FQGNSA.